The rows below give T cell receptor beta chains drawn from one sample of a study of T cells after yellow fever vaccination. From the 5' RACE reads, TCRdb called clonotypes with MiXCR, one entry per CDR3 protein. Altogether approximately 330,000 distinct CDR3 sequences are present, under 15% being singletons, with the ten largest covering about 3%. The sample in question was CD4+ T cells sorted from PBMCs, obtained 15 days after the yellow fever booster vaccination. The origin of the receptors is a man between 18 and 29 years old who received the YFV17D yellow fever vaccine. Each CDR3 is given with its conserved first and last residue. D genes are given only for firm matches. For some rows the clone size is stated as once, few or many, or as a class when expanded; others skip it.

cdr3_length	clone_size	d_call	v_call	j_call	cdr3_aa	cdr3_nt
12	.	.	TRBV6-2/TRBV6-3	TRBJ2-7	CASTHRAAEQYF	TGTGCCAGCACGCACCGAGCGGCCGAGCAGTACTTC
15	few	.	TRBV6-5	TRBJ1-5	CASSRLGESNQPQHF	TGTGCCAGCAGTAGACTTGGAGAGAGTAATCAGCCCCAGCATTTT
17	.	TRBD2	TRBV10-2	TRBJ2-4	CASSEVFGASGGGIQYF	TGCGCCAGCAGTGAAGTTTTCGGGGCTAGCGGGGGGGGCATTCAGTACTTC
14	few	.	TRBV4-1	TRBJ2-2	CASSPLDQPGELFF	TGCGCCAGCAGCCCGCTCGACCAGCCAGGGGAGCTGTTTTTT
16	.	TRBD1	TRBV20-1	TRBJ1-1	CSASRDRGVGDTEAFF	TGCAGTGCTAGTCGTGACAGGGGAGTGGGGGACACTGAAGCTTTCTTT
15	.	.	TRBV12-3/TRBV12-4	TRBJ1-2	CASSLGSGGAYGYTF	TGTGCCAGCAGTTTAGGATCGGGGGGTGCCTATGGCTACACCTTC
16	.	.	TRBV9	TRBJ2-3	CASSVGSGSEADTQYF	TGTGCCAGCAGCGTAGGCTCTGGGAGTGAAGCAGATACGCAGTATTTT
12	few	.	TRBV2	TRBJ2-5	CATRAEQETQYF	TGTGCCACTAGGGCGGAACAAGAGACCCAGTACTTC
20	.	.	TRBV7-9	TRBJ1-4	CASSLPTDMNGEWSNEKLFF	TGTGCCAGCAGCTTACCGACAGACATGAACGGCGAATGGTCTAATGAAAAACTGTTTTTT
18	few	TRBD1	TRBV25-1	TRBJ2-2	CASSDPPRDRGRTGELFF	TGTGCCAGCAGTGACCCCCCCCGGGACAGGGGTCGCACCGGGGAGCTGTTTTTT
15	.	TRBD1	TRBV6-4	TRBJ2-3	CASSPRGPNTDTQYF	TGTGCCAGCAGTCCAAGGGGGCCTAACACAGATACGCAGTATTTT
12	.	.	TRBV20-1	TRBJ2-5	CSADSGVETQYF	TGCAGTGCCGACTCGGGGGTAGAGACCCAGTACTTC
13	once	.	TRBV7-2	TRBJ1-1	CASSSRTLTEAFF	TGTGCCAGCAGCTCCCGGACTTTGACTGAAGCTTTCTTT
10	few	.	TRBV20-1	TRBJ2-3	CSAVAGTQYF	TGCAGTGCCGTAGCAGGCACGCAGTATTTT
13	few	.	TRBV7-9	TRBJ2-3	CASSGSGTDTQYF	TGTGCCAGCAGTGGTAGCGGCACAGATACGCAGTATTTT
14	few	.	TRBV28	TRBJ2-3	CASSFVTTLDTQYF	TGTGCCAGCAGTTTCGTGACGACCCTAGATACGCAGTATTTT
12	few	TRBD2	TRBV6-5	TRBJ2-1	CASRRLANEQFF	TGTGCCAGCAGGAGACTAGCCAATGAGCAGTTCTTC
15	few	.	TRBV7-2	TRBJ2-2	CASSAGHLKVGELFF	TGTGCCAGCAGCGCGGGACACCTGAAGGTCGGGGAGCTGTTTTTT
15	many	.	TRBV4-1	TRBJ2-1	CASSQDPSLANEQFF	TGCGCCAGCAGCCAAGATCCCTCACTAGCCAATGAGCAGTTCTTC
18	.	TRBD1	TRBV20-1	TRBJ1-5	CSARDSRSLGTGNQPQHF	TGCAGTGCTAGAGATTCACGGTCCTTGGGGACAGGGAATCAGCCCCAGCATTTT
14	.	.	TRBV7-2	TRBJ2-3	CASSKYGGPDTQYF	TGTGCCAGCAGCAAATATGGGGGACCAGATACGCAGTATTTT
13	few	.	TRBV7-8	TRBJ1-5	CASSLRGIQPQHF	TGTGCCAGCAGCTTAAGGGGGATTCAGCCCCAGCATTTT
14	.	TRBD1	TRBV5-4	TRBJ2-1	CASSPGDRGGEQFF	TGTGCCAGCAGCCCCGGGGACAGGGGCGGTGAGCAGTTCTTC
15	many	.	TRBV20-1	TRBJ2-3	CSARQLRSSTDTQYF	TGCAGTGCTAGACAGCTTAGGTCTAGCACAGATACGCAGTATTTT
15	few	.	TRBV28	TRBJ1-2	CASSKRAGPSYGYTF	TGTGCCAGCAGCAAACGGGCGGGGCCTTCCTATGGCTACACCTTC
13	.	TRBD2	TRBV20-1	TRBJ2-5	CSAHSGGAETQYF	TGCAGTGCTCATAGCGGGGGGGCCGAGACCCAGTACTTC
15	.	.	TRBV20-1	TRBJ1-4	CSAPVPGKGNEKLFF	TGCAGTGCTCCAGTCCCGGGCAAGGGGAATGAAAAACTGTTTTTT
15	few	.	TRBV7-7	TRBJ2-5	CASSSTGTPQETQYF	TGTGCCAGCAGCTCAACCGGGACACCGCAAGAGACCCAGTACTTC
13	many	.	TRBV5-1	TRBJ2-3	CASSLEATDTQYF	TGCGCCAGCAGCTTGGAGGCCACAGATACGCAGTATTTT
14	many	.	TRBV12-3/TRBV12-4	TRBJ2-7	CASSGPWGSYEQYF	TGTGCCAGCAGCGGACCCTGGGGCTCCTACGAGCAGTACTTC
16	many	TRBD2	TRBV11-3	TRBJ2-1	CASSLGDSGPYNEQFF	TGTGCCAGCAGCTTAGGAGATAGCGGGCCCTACAATGAGCAGTTCTTC